This record looks at one T cell receptor beta chain sequence and its context. As yet, its antigen is unknown. This sample was taken from a study of blood T cells in healthy people across ages. Findings and limits, study-wide: The unknown donor CMV status may have confounded expanded clonotype changes.

A second PCR of 7 to 11 cycles used a sample-barcoded 5' primer and a J-beta primer mix. TCRdb used MiXCR to reprocess the 5' RACE reads, holding one entry per CDR3 protein. The table includes over 1,300,000 distinct CDR3 sequences, approximately 59% detected once. Trimming pared 0 bases from V and 2 bases from J, leaving 9 bases between. The CDR3 contains 14 residues. The V gene's germline CDR1 is DFQATT and CDR2 SNEGSKA (reference sequence). The sample comprised blood. The sequence derives from a man younger than 35 in good health. This chain joins TRBV20-1 and TRBJ2-3; D is ambiguous. The CDR3 reads CSARDLGYTDTQYF. In DNA, the CDR3 is TGCAGTGCTAGAGATTTAGGGTACACAGATACGCAGTATTTT.